This paragraph reports one T cell receptor (beta chain). Its binding antigen is unknown. Per-base qualities were not stored, and no clone one base away is much larger. This sample is drawn from a study of T cell responses to AZD1222 COVID-19 vaccine (dated by TCRdb to the early 2020s). In the study overall: Because spike-specific TCR depth and breadth did not differ between the two schedules, AZD1222 recipients who got a second dose at roughly 4 weeks were pooled with those who got a second dose at roughly 12 weeks. Trial participants were enrolled by age into subgroups of 18-55, 56-69 and 70-plus years, and about 150, 27 and 61 TCR-sequenced participants, respectively, were included in these subgroups. TCR sequencing covered 233 trial participants: 207 given two doses of AZD1222 and approximately 25 given two doses of MenACWY control vaccine.

Reading the label with the study, this specimen's time point is: baseline before first vaccination. Vaccinee samples came from UK trials COV001 and COV002, including a single-blind randomized controlled phase 2/3 trial of AZD1222 (ChAdOx1 nCoV-19) in healthy adults. Trial participant PBMC samples were collected at day 0 and day 28 after the second dose for TCRbeta chain sequencing. The CDR3 regions of human TCRbeta chains were analyzed by immunosequencing. Per the source publication's procedure: Repertoire TCRs were matched against a reference library of SARS-CoV-2-specific TCRs generated with the MIRA antigen-specificity platform. Breadth was defined as the fraction of unique TCRs that were SARS-CoV-2-associated, and depth was defined as the fraction of total T cells that were SARS-CoV-2-associated. Each spike-specific TCR was assigned to its reactive spike region and to a CD4 or CD8 class using the MIRA data. Log10-transformed breadth and depth values were compared by one-way ANOVA with Sidak's multiple comparisons tests. In TCRdb, the immuneACCESS table is reduced to in-frame sequences with V and J assigned. These tables do not hold every clone; where another copy was compared, an unresolved V gene accounts for under half, and the others remain unexplained. V, J and clone size are taken as reported in that table, and D and trimming were inferred from the DNA itself. The sample yields approximately 150,000 clones; 75% to 90% were counted once. 1.5% to 2% of the sample is held by the ten biggest clonotypes.

The paper as a whole reports these results and caveats: A significant rise in spike-specific TCR breadth and depth was observed after two AZD1222 doses relative to day 0 and relative to MenACWY recipients. CD4 TCRs associated with the vaccine covered the entire spike protein, and the dominant responses were in regions 160-218 and 743-854. The 56-69-year group was small, and its depth increase did not reach significance, likely because of low power. Only six AZD1222 recipients were SARS-CoV-2 seropositive at baseline, limiting conclusions about previously exposed vaccinees. Reportedly, close to half of the unique spike-specific TCRs recognized epitopes lying outside the regions that are mutated in the B.1.351 and B.1.1.7 variants. No day 14 peak-response samples were available, so repertoires were characterized only after the peak T cell response. Participants were mostly white British, with more females than males. The authors suggested clonal diversity may have been underestimated.

The CDR3 runs 15 residues from the cysteine to the phenylalanine. The kept DNA is CDR3 alone, 45 bases in frame from the first base. Cut back by 1 base and 3 bases, the V and J ends lie 12 bases apart. The germline V gene gives CDR1 as MNHEY and CDR2 as SVGAGI. The chain is encoded by TRBV6-5 joined to TRBJ1-1; the D gene remains uncertain. The sample in question was peripheral blood, obtained on day 0 of AZD1222 vaccination. This clonotype was sampled from an adult in good health. The CDR3 protein sequence reads: CASSYYDKRDTEAFF. The DNA sequence follows: TGTGCCAGCAGTTACTACGATAAAAGGGACACTGAAGCTTTCTTT.